This T cell receptor (beta chain) was found in a study of graft-versus-host responses after intestinal transplantation. Study information: All recipients were transplanted with multivisceral, liver-intestinal, or isolated intestinal grafts. After anti-thymocyte globulin induction, recipients took tacrolimus and steroids for three to four years.

A remark on this clone: The antigen is undetermined.

Data came from immunoSEQ multiplex PCR; TCRdb stores just in-frame clones and leaves some out. The sample includes some 82,000 clones, around 87% of them seen just once. The V and J ends lost 5 bases and 5 bases respectively, with 14 bases between them. The CDR3 length is 14 residues. CDR1 SGHRS and CDR2 YFSETQ come from the germline V gene. The chain couples TRBV5-1 to TRBJ2-1; perhaps TRBD2 as D (6 bases). Sequenced material: unstimulated CD8+ T cells sorted from spleen or lymph node cells, taken before transplant. The clonotype originates from a human donor who was the organ donor for an intestinal transplant. CDR3 coding DNA: TGCGCCAGCAGACTAGCTGATATTAACAATGAGCAGTTCTTC. It specifies CASRLADINNEQFF.